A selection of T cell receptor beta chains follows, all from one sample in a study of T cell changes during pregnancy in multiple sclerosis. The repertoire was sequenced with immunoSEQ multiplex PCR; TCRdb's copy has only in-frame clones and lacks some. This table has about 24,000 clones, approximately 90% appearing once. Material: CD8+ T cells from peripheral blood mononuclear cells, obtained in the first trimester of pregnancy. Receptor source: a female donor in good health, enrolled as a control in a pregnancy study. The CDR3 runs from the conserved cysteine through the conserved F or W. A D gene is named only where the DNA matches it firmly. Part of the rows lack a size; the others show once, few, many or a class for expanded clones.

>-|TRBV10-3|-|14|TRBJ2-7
CAITGGGNSYEQYF
TGTGCCATCACCGGTGGGGGGAATTCCTACGAGCAGTACTTC
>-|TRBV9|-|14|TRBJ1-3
CASSVGVSGNTIYF
TGTGCCAGCAGCGTCGGAGTTTCTGGAAACACCATATATTTT
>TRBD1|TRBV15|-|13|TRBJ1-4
CATNRGTNEKLFF
TGTGCCACTAACAGGGGAACTAATGAAAAACTGTTTTTT
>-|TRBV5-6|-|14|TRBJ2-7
CASGPETDPYEQYF
TGTGCCAGCGGACCCGAGACAGACCCCTACGAGCAGTACTTC
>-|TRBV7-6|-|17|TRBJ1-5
CASSLGDGGESNQPQHF
TGTGCCAGCAGCTTAGGGGACGGGGGTGAAAGCAATCAGCCCCAGCATTTT
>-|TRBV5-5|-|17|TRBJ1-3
CASSQSDGIYSGNTIYF
TGCGCCAGCAGCCAGAGCGACGGAATATACTCTGGAAACACCATATATTTT
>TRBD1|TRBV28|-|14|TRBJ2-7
CASSPRTGSYEQYF
TGTGCCAGCAGTCCCCGGACAGGCTCCTACGAGCAGTACTTC
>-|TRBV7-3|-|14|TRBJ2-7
CASSLNASPAEQYF
TGTGCCAGCAGCTTAAATGCTAGCCCGGCCGAGCAGTACTTC
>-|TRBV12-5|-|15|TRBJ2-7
CASGLVQTSSYEQYF
TGTGCTAGTGGTTTGGTACAGACCAGCTCCTACGAGCAGTACTTC
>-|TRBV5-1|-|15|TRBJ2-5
CASSLGGSGIETQYF
TGCGCCAGCAGCTTGGGAGGGAGTGGGATAGAGACCCAGTACTTC
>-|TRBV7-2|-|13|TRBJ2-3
CASSLNRADTQYF
TGTGCCAGCAGCCTAAACAGGGCTGATACGCAGTATTTT
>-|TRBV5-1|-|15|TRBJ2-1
CASSVGGAAYNEQFF
TGCGCCAGCAGTGTTGGGGGGGCCGCCTACAATGAGCAGTTCTTC
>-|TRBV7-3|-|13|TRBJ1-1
CASSLQGGAEAFF
TGTGCCAGCAGCTTACAGGGTGGGGCTGAAGCTTTCTTT
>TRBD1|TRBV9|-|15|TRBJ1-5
CASSVGQGLGQPQHF
TGTGCCAGCAGCGTAGGACAGGGTTTGGGTCAGCCCCAGCATTTT
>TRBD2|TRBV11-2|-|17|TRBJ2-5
CASSLVEVRTSGETQYF
TGTGCCAGCAGCTTAGTGGAGGTGCGGACTAGCGGAGAGACCCAGTACTTC
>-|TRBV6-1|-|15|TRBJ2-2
CASSAGAGNTGELFF
TGTGCCAGCAGCGCTGGGGCCGGAAACACCGGGGAGCTGTTTTTT
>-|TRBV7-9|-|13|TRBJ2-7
CASSSGDTYEQYF
TGTGCCAGCAGTTCAGGGGACACCTACGAGCAGTACTTC
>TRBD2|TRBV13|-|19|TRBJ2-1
CASSLQEGNKRGIYNEQFF
TGTGCCAGCAGCTTACAGGAGGGCAATAAGCGGGGGATTTACAATGAGCAGTTCTTC
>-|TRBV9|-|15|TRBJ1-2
CASSPRTVSNYGYTF
TGTGCCAGCAGCCCCCGGACAGTTTCTAACTATGGCTACACCTTC
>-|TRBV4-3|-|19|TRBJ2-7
CASSQDRDGGLMYSYEQYF
TGCGCCAGCAGCCAAGACCGGGACGGGGGGCTAATGTACTCCTACGAGCAGTACTTC
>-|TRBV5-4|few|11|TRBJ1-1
CASSLTDEAFF
TGTGCCAGCAGCTTGACAGATGAAGCTTTCTTT
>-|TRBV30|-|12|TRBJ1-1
CAWSEPPAEAFF
TGTGCCTGGAGTGAACCCCCAGCTGAAGCTTTCTTT
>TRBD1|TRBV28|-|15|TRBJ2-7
CASSLGDRGTYEQYF
TGTGCCAGCAGTTTAGGGGACAGGGGGACCTACGAGCAGTACTTC
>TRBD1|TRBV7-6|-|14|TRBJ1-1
CASSVTGGWTEAFF
TGTGCCAGCAGCGTCACAGGGGGGTGGACTGAAGCTTTCTTT
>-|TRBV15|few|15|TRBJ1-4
CATSRDKAGAEKLFF
TGTGCCACCAGCAGAGATAAGGCAGGGGCTGAAAAACTGTTTTTT
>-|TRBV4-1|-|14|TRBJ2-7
CASSQDQGPYEQYF
TGCGCCAGCAGCCAAGATCAGGGGCCCTACGAGCAGTACTTC
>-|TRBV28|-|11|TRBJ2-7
CASRDSYEQYF
TGTGCCAGCCGGGACTCCTACGAGCAGTACTTC
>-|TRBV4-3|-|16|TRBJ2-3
CASSQGDSPTTDTQYF
TGCGCCAGCAGCCAAGGAGACTCTCCGACCACAGATACGCAGTATTTT
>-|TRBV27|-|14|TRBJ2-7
CASSPAGSSYEQYF
TGTGCCAGCAGCCCCGCGGGCAGCTCCTACGAGCAGTACTTC
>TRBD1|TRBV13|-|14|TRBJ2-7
CASSLGTGGYEQYF
TGTGCCAGCAGCCTTGGGACAGGGGGCTACGAGCAGTACTTC
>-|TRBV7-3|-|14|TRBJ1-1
CASSVSGDDTEAFF
TGTGCCAGCAGCGTTTCAGGGGATGACACTGAAGCTTTCTTT
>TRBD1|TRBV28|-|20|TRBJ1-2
CASRLGATRISRGAHYGYTF
TGTGCCAGCAGGCTGGGGGCCACTCGGATTAGCAGGGGGGCCCACTATGGCTACACCTTC
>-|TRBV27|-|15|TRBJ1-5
CASSSLPGSNQPQHF
TGTGCCAGCAGTTCCCTGCCGGGAAGCAATCAGCCCCAGCATTTT
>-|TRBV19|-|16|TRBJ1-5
CASSNSVTGDVQPQHF
TGTGCCAGTAGTAACAGTGTGACAGGTGACGTACAGCCCCAGCATTTT
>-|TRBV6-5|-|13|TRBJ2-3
CASSSLGGDTQYF
TGTGCCAGCAGTTCCCTGGGGGGAGATACGCAGTATTTT
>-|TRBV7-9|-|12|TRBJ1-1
CASSPYEGEAFF
TGTGCCAGCAGCCCCTATGAGGGTGAAGCTTTCTTT
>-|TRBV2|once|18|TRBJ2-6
CASSVRSRVTSGANVLTF
TGTGCCAGCAGTGTTAGGTCCCGTGTGACATCTGGGGCCAACGTCCTGACTTTC
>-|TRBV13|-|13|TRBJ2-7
CASSLGTVYEQYF
TGTGCCAGCAGCTTAGGCACGGTCTACGAGCAGTACTTC
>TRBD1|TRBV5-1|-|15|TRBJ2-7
CASSGGTGSPYEQYF
TGCGCCAGCAGCGGAGGGACAGGCTCACCCTACGAGCAGTACTTC
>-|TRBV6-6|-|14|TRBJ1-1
CASTTFRENTEAFF
TGTGCCAGCACCACATTCCGGGAGAACACTGAAGCTTTCTTT
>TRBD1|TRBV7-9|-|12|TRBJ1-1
CASRKTGEEAFF
TGTGCCAGCAGGAAGACAGGGGAGGAAGCTTTCTTT
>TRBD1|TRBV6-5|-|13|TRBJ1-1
CASVRTGATEAFF
TGTGCCAGCGTGCGGACAGGGGCCACTGAAGCTTTCTTT
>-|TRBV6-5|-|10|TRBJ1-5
CASGHQPQHF
TGTGCCAGCGGCCATCAGCCCCAGCATTTT
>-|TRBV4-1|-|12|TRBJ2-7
CASSHEPYEQYF
TGCGCCAGCAGCCATGAGCCCTACGAGCAGTACTTC
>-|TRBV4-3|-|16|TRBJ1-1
CASSQQAIESNTEAFF
TGCGCCAGCAGCCAGCAAGCTATTGAATCGAACACTGAAGCTTTCTTT